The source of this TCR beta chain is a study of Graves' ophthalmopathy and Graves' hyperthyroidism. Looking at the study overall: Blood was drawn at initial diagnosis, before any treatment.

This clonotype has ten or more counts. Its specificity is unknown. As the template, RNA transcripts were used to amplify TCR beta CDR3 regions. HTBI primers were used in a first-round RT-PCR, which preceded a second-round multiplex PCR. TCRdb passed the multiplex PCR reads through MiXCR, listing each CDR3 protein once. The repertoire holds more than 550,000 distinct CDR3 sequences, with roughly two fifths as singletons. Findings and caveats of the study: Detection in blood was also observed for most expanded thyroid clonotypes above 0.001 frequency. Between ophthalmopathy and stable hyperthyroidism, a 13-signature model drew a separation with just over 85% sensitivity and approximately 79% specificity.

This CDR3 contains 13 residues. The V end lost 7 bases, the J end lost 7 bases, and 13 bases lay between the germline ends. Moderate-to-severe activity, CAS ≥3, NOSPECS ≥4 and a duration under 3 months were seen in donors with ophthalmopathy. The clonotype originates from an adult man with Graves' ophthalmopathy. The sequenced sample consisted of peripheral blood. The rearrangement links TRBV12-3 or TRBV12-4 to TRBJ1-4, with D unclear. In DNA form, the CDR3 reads TGTGCCAGCATGGGTCAGTCCCCTGAAAAACTGTTTTTT. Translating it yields CASMGQSPEKLFF.